The clone carrying this TCR beta chain was counted a few times. Its antigen remains unknown. This sample is part of a study of CD4+ T cells in melanoma. Study-wide findings and caveats: A reported correlation linked neoantigen-specific CD4+ T cells to CD8+, macrophage and B cell function. Reportedly, melanoma neoantigen-specific CD4+ T cells showed varied differentiation states.

This table comes from immunoSEQ multiplex PCR, and its TCRdb copy is limited to in-frame clones, with some not included. The profile shows some 21,000 clones, around 79% of them singletons. The germline gives CDR1 SGHTA, CDR2 FQGNSA. V was trimmed by 7 bases and J by 4 bases, leaving 11 bases between them. This CDR3 contains 12 residues. The receptor's source is a human donor with melanoma. The sample consisted of cells from a culture (not recorded whether cultured in vitro). The rearrangement links TRBV7-2 to TRBJ2-7; no reliable D call. As DNA, the CDR3 is TGTGCCAGCAAATATACTGGGTACGAGCAGTACTTC. It specifies CASKYTGYEQYF.